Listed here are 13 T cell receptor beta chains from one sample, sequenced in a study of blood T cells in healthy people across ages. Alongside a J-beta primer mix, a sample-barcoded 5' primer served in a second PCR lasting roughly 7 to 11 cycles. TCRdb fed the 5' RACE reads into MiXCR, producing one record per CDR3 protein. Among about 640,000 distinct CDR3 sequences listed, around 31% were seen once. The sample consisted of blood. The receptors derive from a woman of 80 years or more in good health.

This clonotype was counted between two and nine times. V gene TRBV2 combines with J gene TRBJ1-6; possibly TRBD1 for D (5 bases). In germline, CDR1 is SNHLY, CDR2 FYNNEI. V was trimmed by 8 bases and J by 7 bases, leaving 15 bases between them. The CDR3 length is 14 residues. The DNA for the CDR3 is TGTGCCAGCCTCCCTCAGGGTGCCAATTCACCCCTCCACTTT. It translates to CASLPQGANSPLHF.

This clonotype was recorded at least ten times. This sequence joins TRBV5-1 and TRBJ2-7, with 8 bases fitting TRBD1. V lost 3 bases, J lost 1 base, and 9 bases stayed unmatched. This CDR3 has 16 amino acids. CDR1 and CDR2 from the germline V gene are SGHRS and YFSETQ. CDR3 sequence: CASSSQGQGSSYEQYF. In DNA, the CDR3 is TGCGCCAGCAGCTCCCAAGGACAGGGCTCTTCCTACGAGCAGTACTTC. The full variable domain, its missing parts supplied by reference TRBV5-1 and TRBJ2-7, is KAGVTQTPRYLIKTRGQQVTLSCSPISGHRSVSWYQQTPGQGLQFLFEYFSETQRNKGNFPGRFSGRQFSNSRSEMNVSTLELGDSALYLCASSSQGQGSSYEQYFGPGTRLTVT.

CDR3 DNA sequence: TGCGCCAGCAGCTTGCAGGAGAGCTATGGCTACACCTTC. Translated: CASSLQESYGYTF. The rearrangement links TRBV5-1 to TRBJ1-2; D is unclear. V was pared by 1 base and J by 4 bases, with 8 bases between. CDR3 length: 13 residues. Germline V gene lookup returns CDR1 SGHRS and CDR2 YFSETQ. Full variable domain (outside the CDR3, taken from reference TRBV5-1 and TRBJ1-2): KAGVTQTPRYLIKTRGQQVTLSCSPISGHRSVSWYQQTPGQGLQFLFEYFSETQRNKGNFPGRFSGRQFSNSRSEMNVSTLELGDSALYLCASSLQESYGYTFGSGTRLTVV.

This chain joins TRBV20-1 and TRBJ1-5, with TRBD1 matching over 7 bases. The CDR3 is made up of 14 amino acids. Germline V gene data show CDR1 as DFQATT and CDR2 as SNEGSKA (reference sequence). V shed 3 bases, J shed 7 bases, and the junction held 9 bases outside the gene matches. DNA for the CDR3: TGCAGTGCTAGGGGACAGCCTTTTGGGCAGCCCCAGCATTTT. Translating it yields CSARGQPFGQPQHF.

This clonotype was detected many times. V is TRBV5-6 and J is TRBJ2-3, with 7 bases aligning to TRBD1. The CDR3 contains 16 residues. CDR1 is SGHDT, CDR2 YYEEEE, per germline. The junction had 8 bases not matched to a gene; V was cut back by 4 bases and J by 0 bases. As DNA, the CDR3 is TGTGCCAGCAGCAACCTAAACAGGGGAAGCACAGATACGCAGTATTTT. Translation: CASSNLNRGSTDTQYF.

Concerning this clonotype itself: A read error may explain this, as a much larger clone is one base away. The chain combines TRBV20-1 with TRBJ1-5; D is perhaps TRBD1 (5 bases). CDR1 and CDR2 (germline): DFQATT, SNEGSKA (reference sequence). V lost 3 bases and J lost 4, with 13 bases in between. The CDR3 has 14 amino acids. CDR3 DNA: TGCAGTGCTAGGAGGGACGGCGGGAATCAGCCCCAGCATTTT. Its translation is CSARRDGGNQPQHF.

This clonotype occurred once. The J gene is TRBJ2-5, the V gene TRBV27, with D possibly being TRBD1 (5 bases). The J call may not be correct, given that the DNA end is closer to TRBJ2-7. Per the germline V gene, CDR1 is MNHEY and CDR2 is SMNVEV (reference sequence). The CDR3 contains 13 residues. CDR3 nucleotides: TGTGCCAGCTCCGTTAGGGGATCGAGCGAGCAGTACTTC. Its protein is CASSVRGSSEQYF.

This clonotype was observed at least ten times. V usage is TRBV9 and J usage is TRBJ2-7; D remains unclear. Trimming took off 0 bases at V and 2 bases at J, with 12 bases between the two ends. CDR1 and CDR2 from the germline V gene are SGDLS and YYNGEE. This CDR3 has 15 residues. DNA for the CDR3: TGTGCCAGCAGCGTAGGAACAAATTCCCCCTACGAGCAGTACTTC. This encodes CASSVGTNSPYEQYF. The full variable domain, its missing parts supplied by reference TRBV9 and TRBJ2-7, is DSGVTQTPKHLITATGQRVTLRCSPRSGDLSVYWYQQSLDQGLQFLIQYYNGEERAKGNILERFSAQQFPDLHSELNLSSLELGDSALYFCASSVGTNSPYEQYFGPGTRLTVT.

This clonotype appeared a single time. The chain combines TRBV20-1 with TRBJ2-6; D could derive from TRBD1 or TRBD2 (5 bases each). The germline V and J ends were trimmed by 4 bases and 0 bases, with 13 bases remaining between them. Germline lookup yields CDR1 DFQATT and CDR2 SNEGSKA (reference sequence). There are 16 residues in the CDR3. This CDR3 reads CSATSGTYSGANVLTF. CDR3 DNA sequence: TGCAGTGCTACGTCCGGGACGTACTCTGGGGCCAACGTCCTGACTTTC.

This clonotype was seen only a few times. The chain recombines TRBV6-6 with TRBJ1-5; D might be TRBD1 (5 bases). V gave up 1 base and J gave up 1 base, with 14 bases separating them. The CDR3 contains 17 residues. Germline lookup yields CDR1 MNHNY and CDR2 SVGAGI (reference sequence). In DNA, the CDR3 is TGTGCCAGCAGTTACTTGACGGGGCGCCGGAGCAATCAGCCCCAGCATTTT. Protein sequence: CASSYLTGRRSNQPQHF.

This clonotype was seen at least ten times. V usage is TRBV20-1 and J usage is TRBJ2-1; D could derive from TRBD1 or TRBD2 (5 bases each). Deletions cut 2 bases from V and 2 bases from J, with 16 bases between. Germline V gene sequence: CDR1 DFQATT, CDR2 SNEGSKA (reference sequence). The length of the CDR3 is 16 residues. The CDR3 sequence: CSARLPPGPAYNEQFF. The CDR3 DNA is TGCAGTGCTAGATTACCTCCGGGACCGGCCTACAATGAGCAGTTCTTC.

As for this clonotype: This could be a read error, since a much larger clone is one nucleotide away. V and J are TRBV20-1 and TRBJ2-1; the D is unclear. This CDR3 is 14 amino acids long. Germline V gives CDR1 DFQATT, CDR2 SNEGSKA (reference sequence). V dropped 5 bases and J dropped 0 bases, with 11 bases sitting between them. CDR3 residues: CSAPGRSSYNEQFF. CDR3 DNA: TGCAGTGCTCCGGGCAGGAGCTCCTACAATGAGCAGTTCTTC.

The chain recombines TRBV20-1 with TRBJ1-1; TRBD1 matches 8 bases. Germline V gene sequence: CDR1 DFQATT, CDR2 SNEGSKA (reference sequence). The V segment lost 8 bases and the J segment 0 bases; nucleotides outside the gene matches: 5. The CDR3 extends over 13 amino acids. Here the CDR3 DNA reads TGCAGTCCCGGACAGGGAATGAACACTGAAGCTTTCTTT. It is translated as CSPGQGMNTEAFF.